Listed below are T cell receptor beta chains from one sample, sequenced in a study of early T cells in non-severe SARS-CoV-2 infection. In TCRdb, the 5' RACE reads were re-called with MiXCR into one record per CDR3 protein. The sample lists about 67,000 distinct CDR3 sequences, around 10% occurring once. Sequenced material: whole blood. These receptors originate from an adult who was a healthcare worker with PCR-confirmed SARS-CoV-2 infection or an uninfected control (not recorded which). CDR3s include the opening cysteine and the closing phenylalanine or tryptophan. Each record gives: V gene, J gene, D gene, clone size, CDR3 protein, CDR3 DNA. D genes are given only for firm matches. The listing skips clone size in some rows; elsewhere it reads once, few, many or a size class.

V: TRBV29-1
J: TRBJ2-6
D: NA
size: many
CDR3: CSVGVSGANVLTF
DNA: TGCAGCGTTGGAGTCTCTGGGGCCAACGTCCTGACTTTC

V: TRBV20-1
J: TRBJ2-1
D: TRBD2
size: many
CDR3: CSAPRSGRANEQFF
DNA: TGCAGTGCCCCTAGGAGCGGGAGGGCCAATGAGCAGTTCTTC

V: TRBV29-1
J: TRBJ1-2
D: NA
size: NA
CDR3: CSVEDPGQFYGYTF
DNA: TGCAGCGTTGAAGATCCCGGACAGTTCTATGGCTACACCTTC

V: TRBV10-3
J: TRBJ2-3
D: NA
size: many
CDR3: CAISEGGTQYF
DNA: TGTGCCATCAGTGAGGGGGGAACGCAGTATTTT

V: TRBV11-2
J: TRBJ1-4
D: TRBD1
size: many
CDR3: CASSASTRDRGRGTNEKLFF
DNA: TGTGCCAGCAGCGCTAGTACCCGGGACAGGGGGCGCGGCACTAATGAAAAACTGTTTTTT

V: TRBV29-1
J: TRBJ2-7
D: TRBD2
size: few
CDR3: CSVGTSGRFSSYEQYF
DNA: TGCAGCGTCGGGACTAGCGGGCGCTTTAGCTCCTACGAGCAGTACTTC

V: TRBV11-3
J: TRBJ2-6
D: TRBD1
size: many
CDR3: CASSLGQGATSGANVLTF
DNA: TGTGCCAGCAGCCTCGGACAGGGGGCGACGTCTGGGGCCAACGTCCTGACTTTC

V: TRBV10-1
J: TRBJ2-3
D: NA
size: few
CDR3: CASSESMGVRTQYF
DNA: TGCGCCAGCAGTGAGTCGATGGGTGTGCGGACGCAGTATTTT

V: TRBV3-1
J: TRBJ1-3
D: TRBD1
size: NA
CDR3: CASTPQGASSGNTIYF
DNA: TGTGCCAGCACCCCACAGGGGGCATCCTCTGGAAACACCATATATTTT

V: TRBV29-1
J: TRBJ2-7
D: TRBD1
size: NA
CDR3: CSARDSSYEQYF
DNA: TGCAGCGCCCGGGACAGCTCCTACGAGCAGTACTTC

V: TRBV23-1
J: TRBJ2-5
D: NA
size: many
CDR3: CASTMKCAAGEQTQYF
DNA: TGCGCCAGCACTATGAAATGTGCGGCCGGGGAGCAGACCCAGTACTTC

V: TRBV20-1
J: TRBJ2-1
D: TRBD2
size: many
CDR3: CSARDRAGLATNEQFF
DNA: TGCAGTGCTAGAGACAGGGCAGGACTAGCCACGAATGAGCAGTTCTTC

V: TRBV9
J: TRBJ2-2
D: NA
size: NA
CDR3: CASSPPKNTGELFF
DNA: TGTGCCAGCAGCCCACCGAAGAACACCGGGGAGCTGTTTTTT

V: TRBV7-6
J: TRBJ2-3
D: NA
size: NA
CDR3: CASSFGAADTQYF
DNA: TGTGCCAGCAGCTTTGGGGCCGCCGATACGCAGTATTTT

V: TRBV29-1
J: TRBJ1-1
D: NA
size: NA
CDR3: CSVSEGPEAFF
DNA: TGCAGCGTTTCGGAGGGACCTGAAGCTTTCTTT

V: TRBV2
J: TRBJ2-3
D: TRBD2
size: few
CDR3: CASSEEAGGLVDTQYF
DNA: TGTGCCAGCAGTGAAGAAGCGGGGGGTCTGGTAGATACGCAGTATTTT

V: TRBV10-2
J: TRBJ1-1
D: NA
size: many
CDR3: CASRVGGGAEAFF
DNA: TGCGCCAGCAGGGTCGGGGGGGGAGCTGAAGCTTTCTTT

V: TRBV29-1
J: TRBJ2-5
D: TRBD1
size: NA
CDR3: CSVQGAVGTQYF
DNA: TGCAGCGTACAGGGGGCGGTTGGGACCCAGTACTTC

V: TRBV4-1
J: TRBJ2-5
D: TRBD2
size: many
CDR3: CASSQGSGRFEETQYF
DNA: TGCGCCAGCAGCCAAGGCAGCGGGAGGTTCGAAGAGACCCAGTACTTC

V: TRBV18
J: TRBJ2-5
D: TRBD2
size: many
CDR3: CASSLYAGETQETQYF
DNA: TGTGCCAGCTCGTTATACGCGGGGGAGACCCAAGAGACCCAGTACTTC

V: TRBV2
J: TRBJ2-3
D: NA
size: many
CDR3: CASTRTGTTDTQYF
DNA: TGTGCCAGCACGCGAACGGGGACAACAGATACGCAGTATTTT

V: TRBV29-1
J: TRBJ2-7
D: TRBD1
size: many
CDR3: CSATQGGEQYF
DNA: TGCAGCGCCACACAGGGGGGCGAGCAGTACTTC